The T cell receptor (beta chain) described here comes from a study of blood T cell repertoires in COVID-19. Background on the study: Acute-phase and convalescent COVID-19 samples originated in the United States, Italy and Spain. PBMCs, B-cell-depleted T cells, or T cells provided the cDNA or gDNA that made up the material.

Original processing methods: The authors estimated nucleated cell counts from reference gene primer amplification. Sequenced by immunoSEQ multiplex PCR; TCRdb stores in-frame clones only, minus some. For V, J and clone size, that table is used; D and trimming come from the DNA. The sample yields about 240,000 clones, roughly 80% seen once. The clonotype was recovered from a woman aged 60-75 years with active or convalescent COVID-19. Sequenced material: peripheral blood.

The chain's CDR3 is CASSPPGRGSYEQYF. The CDR3 DNA reads TGTGCCAGCTCACCACCGGGCCGCGGGTCCTACGAGCAGTACTTC. This chain uses TRBV18 with TRBJ2-7; TRBD2 might be the D (5 bases). The CDR3 covers 15 residues. Trimming pared 0 bases from V and 1 base from J, leaving 10 bases between. Germline CDR1 and CDR2: KGHSH and LQKENI.